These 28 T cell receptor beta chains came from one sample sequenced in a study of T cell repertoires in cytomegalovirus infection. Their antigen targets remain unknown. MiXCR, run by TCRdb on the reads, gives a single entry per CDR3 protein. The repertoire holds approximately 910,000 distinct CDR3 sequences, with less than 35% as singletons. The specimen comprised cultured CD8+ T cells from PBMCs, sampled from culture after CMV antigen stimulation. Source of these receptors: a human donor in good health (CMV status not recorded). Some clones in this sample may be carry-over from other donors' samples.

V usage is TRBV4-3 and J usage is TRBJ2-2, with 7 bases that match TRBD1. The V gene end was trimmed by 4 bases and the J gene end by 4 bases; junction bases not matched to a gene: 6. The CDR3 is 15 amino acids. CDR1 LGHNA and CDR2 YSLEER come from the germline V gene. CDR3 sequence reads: CASSPQGVRTGELFF. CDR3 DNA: TGCGCCAGCAGCCCCCAGGGGGTGCGCACCGGGGAGCTGTTTTTT.

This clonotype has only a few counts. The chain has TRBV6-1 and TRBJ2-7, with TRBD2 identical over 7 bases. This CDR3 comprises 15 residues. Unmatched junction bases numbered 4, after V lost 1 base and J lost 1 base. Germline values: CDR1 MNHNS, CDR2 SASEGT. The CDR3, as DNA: TGTGCCAGCAGTGAAGGGGGGGGATTATCCTACGAGCAGTACTTC. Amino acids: CASSEGGGLSYEQYF.

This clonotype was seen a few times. This chain's CDR3 is CASGLEQGATGNTIYF. CDR3 nucleotides: TGTGCTAGTGGTTTGGAACAGGGGGCTACTGGAAACACCATATATTTT. This chain links TRBV12-5 with TRBJ1-3, with 9 bases fitting TRBD1. The CDR3 length is 16 residues. The germline V gene encodes CDR1 LGHNT and CDR2 FRNRAP. The V and J ends lost 1 base and 2 bases, in that order; junction bases with no gene match: 3.

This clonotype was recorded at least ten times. The CDR3 nucleotides read TGTGCCAGCAGCTCAGCACCTTATGAGACCCAGTACTTC. This translates into CASSSAPYETQYF. J is TRBJ2-5 and V is TRBV7-9; D call uncertain. The CDR3 is 13 amino acids. The ends were cut back, 4 bases at V and 5 bases at J, with 11 bases in the middle. The germline gives CDR1 SEHNR, CDR2 FQNEAQ (reference sequence). The full variable domain, completed using reference TRBV7-9 and TRBJ2-5, is DTGVSQNPRHKITKRGQNVTFRCDPISEHNRLYWYRQTLGQGPEFLTYFQNEAQLEKSRLLSDRFSAERPKGSFSTLEIQRTEQGDSAMYLCASSSAPYETQYFGPGTRLLVL.

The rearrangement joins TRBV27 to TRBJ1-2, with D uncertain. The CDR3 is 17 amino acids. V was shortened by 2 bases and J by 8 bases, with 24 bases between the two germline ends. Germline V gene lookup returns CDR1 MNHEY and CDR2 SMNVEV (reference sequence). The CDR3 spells CASSLNRTPSKRKGYTF. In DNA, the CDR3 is TGTGCCAGCAGTTTAAACCGAACACCTTCCAAGCGAAAGGGCTACACCTTC.

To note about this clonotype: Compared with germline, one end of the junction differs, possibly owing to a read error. Here the CDR3 DNA reads TGTGCTAGCAGCTTAGATCCCGGGACAGGGGGCTACAATGAGCAGTTCTTC. It translates to CASSLDPGTGGYNEQFF. This chain uses TRBV7-6 with TRBJ2-1, with TRBD1 matching over 11 bases. Germline CDR1 reads SGHVS; CDR2 reads FNYEAQ. This CDR3 spans 17 amino acids.

The CDR3 here is CASSSPGGAEKLFF. The CDR3 coding sequence is TGTGCCAGCAGCTCCCCTGGGGGAGCGGAAAAACTGTTTTTT. The rearrangement joins TRBV7-6 to TRBJ1-4; TRBD1 might be the D (5 bases). The CDR3 length is 14 residues. The V gene's germline CDR1 is SGHVS and CDR2 FNYEAQ. V lost 4 bases and J 8 bases, leaving 14 bases between the germline ends.

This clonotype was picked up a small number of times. CDR3 coding DNA: TGTGCCAGCAGTTTATCGGGGGGAATGTATCTGAACACTGAAGCTTTCTTT. Its protein is CASSLSGGMYLNTEAFF. The chain has TRBV27 and TRBJ1-1; a weak D match, TRBD1 (5 bases). Trimming removed 0 bases at V and 0 bases at J, with 14 bases between. Germline values: CDR1 MNHEY, CDR2 SMNVEV (reference sequence). The CDR3 spans 17 residues.

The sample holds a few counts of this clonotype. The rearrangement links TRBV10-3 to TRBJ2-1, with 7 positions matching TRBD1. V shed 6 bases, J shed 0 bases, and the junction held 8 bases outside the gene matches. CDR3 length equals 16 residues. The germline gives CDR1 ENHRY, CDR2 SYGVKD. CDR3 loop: CAISPDRESSYNEQFF. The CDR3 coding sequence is TGTGCCATCAGCCCCGACAGGGAGAGCTCCTACAATGAGCAGTTCTTC.

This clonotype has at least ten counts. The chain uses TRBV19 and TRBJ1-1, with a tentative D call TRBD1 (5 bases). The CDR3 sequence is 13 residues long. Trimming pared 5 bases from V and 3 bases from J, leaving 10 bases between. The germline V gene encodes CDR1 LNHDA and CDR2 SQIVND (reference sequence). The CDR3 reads CASSGDGYTEAFF. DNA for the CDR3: TGTGCCAGTAGTGGGGACGGTTACACTGAAGCTTTCTTT.

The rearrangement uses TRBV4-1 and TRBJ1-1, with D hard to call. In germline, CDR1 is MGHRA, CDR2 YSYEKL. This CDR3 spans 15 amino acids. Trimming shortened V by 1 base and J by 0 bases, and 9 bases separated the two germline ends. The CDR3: CASSQGVTLNTEAFF. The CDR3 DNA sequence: TGCGCCAGCAGCCAAGGGGTAACGCTGAACACTGAAGCTTTCTTT.

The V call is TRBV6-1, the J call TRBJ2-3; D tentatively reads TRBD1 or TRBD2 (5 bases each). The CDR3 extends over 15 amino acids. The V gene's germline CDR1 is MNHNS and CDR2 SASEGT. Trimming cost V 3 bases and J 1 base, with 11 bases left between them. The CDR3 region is CASSEERGGTDTQYF. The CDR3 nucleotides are TGTGCCAGCAGTGAGGAGCGAGGGGGCACAGATACGCAGTATTTT.

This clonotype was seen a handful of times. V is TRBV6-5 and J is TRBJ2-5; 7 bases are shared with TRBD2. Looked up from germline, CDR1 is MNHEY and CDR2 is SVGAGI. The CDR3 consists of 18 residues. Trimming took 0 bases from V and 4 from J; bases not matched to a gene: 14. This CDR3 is CASSYSFAGDPLGETQYF. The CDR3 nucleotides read TGTGCCAGCAGTTACTCGTTTGCGGGGGACCCGCTGGGAGAGACCCAGTACTTC.

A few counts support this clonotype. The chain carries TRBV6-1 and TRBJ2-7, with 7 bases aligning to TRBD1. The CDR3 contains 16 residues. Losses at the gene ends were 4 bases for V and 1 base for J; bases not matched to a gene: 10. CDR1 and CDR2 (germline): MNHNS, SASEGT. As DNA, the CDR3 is TGTGCCAGCAGTGTACCTAGGGACAGACAATCCTACGAGCAGTACGTC. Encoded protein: CASSVPRDRQSYEQYV.

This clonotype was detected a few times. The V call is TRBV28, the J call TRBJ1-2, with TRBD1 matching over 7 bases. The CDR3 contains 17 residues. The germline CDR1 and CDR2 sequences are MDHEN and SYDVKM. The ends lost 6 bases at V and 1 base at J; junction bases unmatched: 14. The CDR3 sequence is CASSRPGQINHNYGYTF. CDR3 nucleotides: TGTGCCAGCAGCCGTCCGGGACAGATAAACCATAACTATGGCTACACCTTC.

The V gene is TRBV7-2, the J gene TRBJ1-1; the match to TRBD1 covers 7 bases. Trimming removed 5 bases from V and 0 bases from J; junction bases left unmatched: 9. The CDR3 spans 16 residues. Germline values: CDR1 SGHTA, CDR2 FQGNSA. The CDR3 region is CASSLTTGALNTEAFF. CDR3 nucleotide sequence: TGTGCCAGCAGCCTTACAACAGGGGCGCTGAACACTGAAGCTTTCTTT.

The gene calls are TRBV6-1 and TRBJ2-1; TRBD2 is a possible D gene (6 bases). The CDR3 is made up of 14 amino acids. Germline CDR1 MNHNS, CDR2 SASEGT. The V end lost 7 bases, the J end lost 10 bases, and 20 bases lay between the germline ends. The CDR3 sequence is CASTEEGRSWEQFF. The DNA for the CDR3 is TGTGCCAGCACAGAGGAGGGGCGGTCGTGGGAGCAGTTCTTC.

CDR3 sequence reads: CSARYIGSYEQYF. The CDR3, as DNA: TGCAGTGCTCGCTACATAGGGAGCTACGAGCAGTACTTC. V is TRBV20-1 and J is TRBJ2-7; D may be TRBD2 (5 bases). Trimming took 5 bases from V and 3 from J, leaving 14 bases between them. The V gene's germline CDR1 is DFQATT and CDR2 SNEGSKA (reference sequence). The CDR3 sequence is 13 residues long.

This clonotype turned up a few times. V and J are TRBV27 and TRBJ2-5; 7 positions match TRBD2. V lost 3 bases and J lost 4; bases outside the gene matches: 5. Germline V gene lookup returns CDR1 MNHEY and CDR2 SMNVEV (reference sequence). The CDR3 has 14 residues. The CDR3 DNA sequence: TGTGCCAGCAGTTTTCAATCGGGGGGAGAGACCCAGTACTTC. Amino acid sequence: CASSFQSGGETQYF.

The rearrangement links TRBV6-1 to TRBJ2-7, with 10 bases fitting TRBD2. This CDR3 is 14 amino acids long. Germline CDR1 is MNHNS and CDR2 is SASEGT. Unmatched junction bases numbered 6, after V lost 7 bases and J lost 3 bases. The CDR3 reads CASTWASGGYEQYF. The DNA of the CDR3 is TGTGCCAGCACCTGGGCTAGCGGGGGCTACGAGCAGTACTTC.

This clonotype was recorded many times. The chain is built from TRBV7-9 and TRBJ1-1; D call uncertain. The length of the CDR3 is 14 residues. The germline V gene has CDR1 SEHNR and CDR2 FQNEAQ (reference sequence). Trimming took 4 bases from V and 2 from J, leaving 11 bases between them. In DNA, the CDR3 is TGTGCCAGCAGCTCCCGGACCCTTAACACTGAAGCTTTCTTT. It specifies CASSSRTLNTEAFF.

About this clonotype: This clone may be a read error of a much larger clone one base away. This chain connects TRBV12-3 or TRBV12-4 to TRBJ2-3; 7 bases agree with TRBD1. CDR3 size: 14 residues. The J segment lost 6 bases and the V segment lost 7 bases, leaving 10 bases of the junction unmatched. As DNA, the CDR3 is TGTGCCAGCAATACGGGACAGTGCAGCGATACGCAGTATTTT. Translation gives CASNTGQCSDTQYF.

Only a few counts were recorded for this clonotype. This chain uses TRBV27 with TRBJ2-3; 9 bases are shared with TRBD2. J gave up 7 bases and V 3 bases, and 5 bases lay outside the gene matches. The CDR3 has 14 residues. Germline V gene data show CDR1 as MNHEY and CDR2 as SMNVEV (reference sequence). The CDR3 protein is CASSFGGGVNTQYF. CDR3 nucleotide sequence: TGTGCCAGCAGTTTTGGCGGGGGGGTAAATACGCAGTATTTT.

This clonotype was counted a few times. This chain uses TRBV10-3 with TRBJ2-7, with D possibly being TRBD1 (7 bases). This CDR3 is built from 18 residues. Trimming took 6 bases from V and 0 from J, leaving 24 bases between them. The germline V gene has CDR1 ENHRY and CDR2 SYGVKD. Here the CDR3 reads CAIRVDRVAGPGSYEQYF. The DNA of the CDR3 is TGTGCCATCAGAGTCGACAGGGTCGCGGGGCCTGGCTCCTACGAGCAGTACTTC.

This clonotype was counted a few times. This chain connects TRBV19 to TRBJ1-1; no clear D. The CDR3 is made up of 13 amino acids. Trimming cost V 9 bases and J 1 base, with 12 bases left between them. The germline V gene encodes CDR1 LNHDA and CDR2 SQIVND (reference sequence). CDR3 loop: CASRPGWNTEAFF. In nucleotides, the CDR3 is TGTGCCAGCAGGCCGGGATGGAACACTGAAGCTTTCTTT.

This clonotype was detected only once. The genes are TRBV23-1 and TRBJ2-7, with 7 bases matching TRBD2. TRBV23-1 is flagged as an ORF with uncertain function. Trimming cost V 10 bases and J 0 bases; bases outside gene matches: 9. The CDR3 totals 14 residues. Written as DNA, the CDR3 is TGCGCCATTCTCGGGAGGCCGAGCTCCTACGAGCAGTACGTC. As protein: CAILGRPSSYEQYV.

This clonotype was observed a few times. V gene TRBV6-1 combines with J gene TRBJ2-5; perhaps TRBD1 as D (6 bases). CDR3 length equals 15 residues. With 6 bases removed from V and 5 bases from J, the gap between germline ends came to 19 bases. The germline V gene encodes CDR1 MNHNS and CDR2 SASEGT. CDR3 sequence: CASSFFNRDRETQYF. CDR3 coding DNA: TGTGCCAGCAGCTTCTTCAACAGGGATCGGGAGACCCAGTACTTC.

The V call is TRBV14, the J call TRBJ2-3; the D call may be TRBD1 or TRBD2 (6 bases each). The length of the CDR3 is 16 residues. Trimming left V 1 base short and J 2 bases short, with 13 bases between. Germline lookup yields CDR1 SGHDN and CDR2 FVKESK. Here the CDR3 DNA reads TGTGCCAGCAGCCAAGGGGACGGGGGCCACACAGATACGCAGTATTTT. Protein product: CASSQGDGGHTDTQYF.